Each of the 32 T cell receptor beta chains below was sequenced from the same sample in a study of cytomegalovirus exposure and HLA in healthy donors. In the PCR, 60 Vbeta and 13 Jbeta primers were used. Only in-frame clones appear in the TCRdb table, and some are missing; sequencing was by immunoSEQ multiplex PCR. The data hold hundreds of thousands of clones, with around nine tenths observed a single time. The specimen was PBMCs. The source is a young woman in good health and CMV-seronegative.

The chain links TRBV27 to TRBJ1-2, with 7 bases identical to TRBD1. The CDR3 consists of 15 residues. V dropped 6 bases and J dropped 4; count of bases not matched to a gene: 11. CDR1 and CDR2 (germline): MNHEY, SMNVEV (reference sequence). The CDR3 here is CASRPRTGGFYGYTF. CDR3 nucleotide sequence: TGTGCCAGCAGACCCAGGACAGGAGGCTTCTATGGCTACACCTTC.

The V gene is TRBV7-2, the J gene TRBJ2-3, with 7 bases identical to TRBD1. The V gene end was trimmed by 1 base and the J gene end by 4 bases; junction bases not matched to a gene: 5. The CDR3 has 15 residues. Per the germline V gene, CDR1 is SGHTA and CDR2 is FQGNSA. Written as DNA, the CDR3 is TGTGCCAGCAGCTTAGGCAACAGGGGCGCAGATACGCAGTATTTT. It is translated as CASSLGNRGADTQYF. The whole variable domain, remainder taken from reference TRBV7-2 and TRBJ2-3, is GAGVSQSPSNKVTEKGKDVELRCDPISGHTALYWYRQSLGQGLEFLIYFQGNSAPDKSGLPSDRFSAERTGGSVSTLTIQRTQQEDSAVYLCASSLGNRGADTQYFGPGTRLTVL.

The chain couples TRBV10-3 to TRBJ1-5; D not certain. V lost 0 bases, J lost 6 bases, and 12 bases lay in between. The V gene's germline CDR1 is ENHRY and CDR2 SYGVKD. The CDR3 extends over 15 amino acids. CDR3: CAISESHGVGQPQHF. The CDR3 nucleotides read TGTGCCATCAGTGAGTCTCACGGGGTAGGTCAGCCCCAGCATTTT.

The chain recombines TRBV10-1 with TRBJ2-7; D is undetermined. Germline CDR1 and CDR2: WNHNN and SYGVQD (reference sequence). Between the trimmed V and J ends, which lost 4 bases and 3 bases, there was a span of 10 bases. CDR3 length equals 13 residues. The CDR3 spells CASSAYSGYEQYF. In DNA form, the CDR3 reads TGCGCCAGCAGTGCCTACTCGGGCTACGAGCAGTACTTC.

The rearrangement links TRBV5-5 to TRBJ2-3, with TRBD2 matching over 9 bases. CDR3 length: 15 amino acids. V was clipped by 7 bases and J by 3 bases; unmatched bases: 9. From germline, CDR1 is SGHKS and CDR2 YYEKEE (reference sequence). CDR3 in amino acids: CASHRGGVLTDTQYF. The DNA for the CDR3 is TGTGCCAGCCATCGCGGGGGGGTTCTTACAGATACGCAGTATTTT.

This chain's CDR3 is CATSREQGPYEQYF. The CDR3 DNA follows: TGTGCCACCAGCAGAGAGCAGGGGCCCTACGAGCAGTACTTC. The V call is TRBV15, the J call TRBJ2-7; TRBD1 might be the D (6 bases). The CDR3 loop spans 14 amino acids. V lost 0 bases, J lost 2 bases, and 8 bases lay in between. Germline assignment: CDR1 LNHNV and CDR2 YYDKDF (reference sequence).

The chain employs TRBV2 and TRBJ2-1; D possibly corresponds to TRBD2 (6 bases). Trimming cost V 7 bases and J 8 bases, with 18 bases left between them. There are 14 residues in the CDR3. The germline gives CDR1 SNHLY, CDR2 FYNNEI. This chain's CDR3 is CASTGTSSRDEQFF. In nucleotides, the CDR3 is TGTGCCAGCACCGGGACTTCGTCTAGGGATGAGCAGTTCTTC.

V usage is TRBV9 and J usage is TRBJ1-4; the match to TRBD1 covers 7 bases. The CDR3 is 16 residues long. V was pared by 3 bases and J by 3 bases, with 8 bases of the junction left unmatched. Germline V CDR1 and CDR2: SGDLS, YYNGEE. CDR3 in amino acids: CASSAHRGQSNEKLFF. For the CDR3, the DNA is TGTGCCAGCAGCGCACACAGGGGCCAATCTAATGAAAAACTGTTTTTT.

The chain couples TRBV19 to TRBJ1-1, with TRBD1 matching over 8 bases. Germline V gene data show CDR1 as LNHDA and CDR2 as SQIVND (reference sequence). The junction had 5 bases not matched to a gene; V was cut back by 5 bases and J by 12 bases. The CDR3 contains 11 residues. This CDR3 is CASSRTGWTFF. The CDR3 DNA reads TGTGCCAGTAGTCGGACAGGGTGGACTTTCTTT.

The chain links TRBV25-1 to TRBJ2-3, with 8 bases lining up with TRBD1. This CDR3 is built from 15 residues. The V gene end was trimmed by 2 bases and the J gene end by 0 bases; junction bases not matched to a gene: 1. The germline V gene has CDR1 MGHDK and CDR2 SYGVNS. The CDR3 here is CASSEQGASTDTQYF. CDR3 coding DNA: TGTGCCAGCAGTGAACAGGGGGCTAGCACAGATACGCAGTATTTT.

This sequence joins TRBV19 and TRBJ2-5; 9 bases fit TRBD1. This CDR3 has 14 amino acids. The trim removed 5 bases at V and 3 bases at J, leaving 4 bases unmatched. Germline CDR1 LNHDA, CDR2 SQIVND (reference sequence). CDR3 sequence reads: CASSSGTGKETQYF. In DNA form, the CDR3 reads TGTGCCAGTAGTTCCGGGACAGGGAAAGAGACCCAGTACTTC.

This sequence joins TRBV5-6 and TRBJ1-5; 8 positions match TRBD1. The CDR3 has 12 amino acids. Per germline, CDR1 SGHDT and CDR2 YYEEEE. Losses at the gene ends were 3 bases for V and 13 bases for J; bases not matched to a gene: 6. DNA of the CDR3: TGTGCCAGCAGCTATGGACAGGGAATACAGCATTTT. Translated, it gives CASSYGQGIQHF.

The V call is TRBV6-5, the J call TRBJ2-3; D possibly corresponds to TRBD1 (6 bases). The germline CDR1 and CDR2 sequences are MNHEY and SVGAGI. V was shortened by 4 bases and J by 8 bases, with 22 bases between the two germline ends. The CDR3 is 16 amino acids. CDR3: CASSLGPGGGEGTQYF. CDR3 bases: TGTGCCAGCAGTTTAGGGCCTGGTGGGGGCGAAGGTACGCAGTATTTT.

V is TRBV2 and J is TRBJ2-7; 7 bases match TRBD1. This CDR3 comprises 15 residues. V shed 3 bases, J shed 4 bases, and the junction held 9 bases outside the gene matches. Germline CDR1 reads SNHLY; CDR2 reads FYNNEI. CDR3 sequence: CASSDPPGQLYEQYF. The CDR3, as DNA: TGTGCCAGCAGTGACCCGCCGGGACAGCTATACGAGCAGTACTTC.

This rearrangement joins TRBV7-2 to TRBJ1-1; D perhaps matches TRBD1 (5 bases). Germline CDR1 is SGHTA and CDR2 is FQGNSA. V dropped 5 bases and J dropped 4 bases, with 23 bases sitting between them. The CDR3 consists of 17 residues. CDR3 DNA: TGTGCCAGCAGCGGGACGGGACTACTCATGGAGGCCACTGAAGCTTTCTTT. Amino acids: CASSGTGLLMEATEAFF.

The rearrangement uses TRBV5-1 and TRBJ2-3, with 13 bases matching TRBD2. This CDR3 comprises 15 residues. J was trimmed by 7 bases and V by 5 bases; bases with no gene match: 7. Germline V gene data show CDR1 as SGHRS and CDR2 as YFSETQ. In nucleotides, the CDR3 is TGCGCCAGCAGTCAACTAGCGGGGGGGCCCAATACGCAGTATTTT. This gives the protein CASSQLAGGPNTQYF. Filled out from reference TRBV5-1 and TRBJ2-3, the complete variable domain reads KAGVTQTPRYLIKTRGQQVTLSCSPISGHRSVSWYQQTPGQGLQFLFEYFSETQRNKGNFPGRFSGRQFSNSRSEMNVSTLELGDSALYLCASSQLAGGPNTQYFGPGTRLTVL.

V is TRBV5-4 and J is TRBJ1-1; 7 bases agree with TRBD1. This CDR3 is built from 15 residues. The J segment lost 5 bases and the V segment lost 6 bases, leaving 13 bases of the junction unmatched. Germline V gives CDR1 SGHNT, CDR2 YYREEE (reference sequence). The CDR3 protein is CASKQDRNRGTEAFF. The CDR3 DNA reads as TGTGCCAGCAAACAAGATCGAAACAGGGGAACTGAAGCTTTCTTT.

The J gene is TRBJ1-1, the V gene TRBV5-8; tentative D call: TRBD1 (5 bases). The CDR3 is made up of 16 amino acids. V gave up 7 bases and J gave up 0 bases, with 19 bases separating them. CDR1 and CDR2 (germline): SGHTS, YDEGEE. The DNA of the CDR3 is TGTGCCAGCCGACGGGGGTTTGGGGTAATGAACACTGAAGCTTTCTTT. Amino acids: CASRRGFGVMNTEAFF.

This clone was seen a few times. The CDR3 is CATSRDLSDRGTEAFF. Written as DNA, the CDR3 is TGTGCCACCAGCAGGGACCTAAGCGACAGGGGAACTGAAGCTTTCTTT. The chain carries TRBV15 and TRBJ1-1, with 8 nucleotides matching TRBD1. The CDR3 contains 16 residues. V lost 3 bases and J lost 5; bases outside the gene matches: 11. Germline-derived CDR1 and CDR2 are LNHNV and YYDKDF (reference sequence).

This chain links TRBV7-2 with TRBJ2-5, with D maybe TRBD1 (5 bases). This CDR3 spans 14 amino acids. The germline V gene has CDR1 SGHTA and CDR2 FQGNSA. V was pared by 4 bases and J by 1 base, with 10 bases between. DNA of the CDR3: TGTGCCAGCAGCTCGCAGGGCACCCAAGAGACCCAGTACTTC. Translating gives CASSSQGTQETQYF.

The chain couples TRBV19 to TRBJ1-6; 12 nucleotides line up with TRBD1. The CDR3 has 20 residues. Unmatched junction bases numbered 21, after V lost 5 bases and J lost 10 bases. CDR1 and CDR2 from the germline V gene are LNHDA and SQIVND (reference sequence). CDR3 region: CASSPKTGTGGSRVTSPLHF. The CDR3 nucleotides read TGTGCCAGTAGTCCGAAAACCGGGACAGGGGGCTCTCGGGTTACGTCACCCCTCCACTTT.

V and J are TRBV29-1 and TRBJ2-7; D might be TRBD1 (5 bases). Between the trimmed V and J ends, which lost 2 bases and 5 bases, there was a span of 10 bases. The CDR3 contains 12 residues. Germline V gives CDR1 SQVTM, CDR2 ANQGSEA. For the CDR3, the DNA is TGCAGCGTTGAAAGATCAGGGAACGAGCAGTACTTC. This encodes CSVERSGNEQYF.

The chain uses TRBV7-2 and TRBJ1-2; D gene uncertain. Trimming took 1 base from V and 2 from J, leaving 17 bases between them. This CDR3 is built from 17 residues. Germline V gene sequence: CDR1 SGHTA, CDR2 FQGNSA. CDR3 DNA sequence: TGTGCCAGCAGCTTAGTGGCGGCAGTTTTTCCCAACTATGGCTACACCTTC. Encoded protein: CASSLVAAVFPNYGYTF.

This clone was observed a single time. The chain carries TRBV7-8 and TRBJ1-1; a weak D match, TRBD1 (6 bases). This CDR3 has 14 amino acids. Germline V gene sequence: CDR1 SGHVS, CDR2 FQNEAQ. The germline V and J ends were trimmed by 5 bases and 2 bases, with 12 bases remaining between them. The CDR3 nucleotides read TGTGCCAGCAGCACAACAGGGTTTAACACTGAAGCTTTCTTT. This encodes CASSTTGFNTEAFF.

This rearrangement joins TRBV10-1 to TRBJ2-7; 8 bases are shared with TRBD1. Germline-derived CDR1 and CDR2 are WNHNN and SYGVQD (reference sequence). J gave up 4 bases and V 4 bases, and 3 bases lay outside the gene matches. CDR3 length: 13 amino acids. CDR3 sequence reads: CASSGRTGYEQYF. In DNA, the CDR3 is TGCGCCAGCAGTGGTCGGACAGGGTACGAGCAGTACTTC.

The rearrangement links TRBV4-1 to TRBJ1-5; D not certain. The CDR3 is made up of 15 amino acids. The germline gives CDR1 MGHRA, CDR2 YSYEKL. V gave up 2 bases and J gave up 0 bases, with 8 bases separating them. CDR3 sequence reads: CASSQLPDSNQPQHF. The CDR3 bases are TGCGCCAGCAGCCAACTACCCGATAGCAATCAGCCCCAGCATTTT.

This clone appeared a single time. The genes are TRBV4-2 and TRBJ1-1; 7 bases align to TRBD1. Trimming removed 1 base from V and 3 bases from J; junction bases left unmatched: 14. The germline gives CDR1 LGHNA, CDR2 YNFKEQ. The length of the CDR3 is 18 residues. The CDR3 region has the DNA TGTGCCAGCAGCCAAGTCTATGGGGCAGGGGGAGTGTACACTGAAGCTTTCTTT. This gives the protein CASSQVYGAGGVYTEAFF.

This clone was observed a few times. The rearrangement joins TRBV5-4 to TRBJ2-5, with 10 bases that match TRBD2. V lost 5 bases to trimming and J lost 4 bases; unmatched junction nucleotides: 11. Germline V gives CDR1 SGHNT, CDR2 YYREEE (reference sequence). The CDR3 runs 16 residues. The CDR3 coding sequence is TGTGCCAGCAGACCGGGGGGGTCTAGCGGGGGAGAGACCCAGTACTTC. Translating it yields CASRPGGSSGGETQYF.

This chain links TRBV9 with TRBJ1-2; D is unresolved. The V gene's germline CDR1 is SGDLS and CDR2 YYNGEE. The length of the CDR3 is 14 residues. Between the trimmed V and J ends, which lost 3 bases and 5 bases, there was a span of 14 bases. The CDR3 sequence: CASSGPGGRYGYTF. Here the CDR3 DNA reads TGTGCCAGCAGCGGACCAGGCGGGAGGTATGGCTACACCTTC.

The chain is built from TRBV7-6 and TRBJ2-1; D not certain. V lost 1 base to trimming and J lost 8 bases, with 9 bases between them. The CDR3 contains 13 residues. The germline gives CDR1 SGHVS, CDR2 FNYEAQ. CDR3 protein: CASSLVEFYEQFF. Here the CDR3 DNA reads TGTGCCAGCAGCTTAGTGGAGTTCTATGAGCAGTTCTTC.

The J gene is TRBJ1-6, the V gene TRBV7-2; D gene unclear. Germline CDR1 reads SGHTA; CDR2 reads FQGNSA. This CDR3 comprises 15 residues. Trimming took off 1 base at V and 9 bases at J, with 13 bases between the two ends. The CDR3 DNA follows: TGTGCCAGCAGCTTAGGGTCGGGGTGGGGTTCACCCCTCCACTTT. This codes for CASSLGSGWGSPLHF.

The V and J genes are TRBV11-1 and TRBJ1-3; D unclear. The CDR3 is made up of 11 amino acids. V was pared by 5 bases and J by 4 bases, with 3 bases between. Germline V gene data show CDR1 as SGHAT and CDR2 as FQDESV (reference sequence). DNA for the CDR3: TGTGCCAGCAGCCTAGGAAACACCATATATTTT. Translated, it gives CASSLGNTIYF.